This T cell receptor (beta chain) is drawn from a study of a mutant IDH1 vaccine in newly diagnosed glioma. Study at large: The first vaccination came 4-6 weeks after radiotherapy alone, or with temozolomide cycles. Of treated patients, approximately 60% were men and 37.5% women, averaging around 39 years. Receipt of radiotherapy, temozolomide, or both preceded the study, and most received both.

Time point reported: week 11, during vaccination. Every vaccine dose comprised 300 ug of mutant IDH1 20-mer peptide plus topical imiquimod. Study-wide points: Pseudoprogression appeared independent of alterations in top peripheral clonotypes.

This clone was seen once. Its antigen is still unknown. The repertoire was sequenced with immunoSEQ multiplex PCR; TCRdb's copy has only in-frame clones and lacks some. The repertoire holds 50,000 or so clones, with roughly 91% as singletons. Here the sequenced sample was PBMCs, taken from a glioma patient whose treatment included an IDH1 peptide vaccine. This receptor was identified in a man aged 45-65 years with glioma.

The CDR3 region is CASSLFAGRSGANVLTF. CDR3 coding DNA: TGTGCCAGCAGTTTATTCGCAGGGAGGTCTGGGGCCAACGTCCTGACTTTC. The chain joins TRBV27 to TRBJ2-6, with a weak D call TRBD2 (6 bases). The CDR3 spans 17 residues. Germline lookup yields CDR1 MNHEY and CDR2 SMNVEV (reference sequence). Trimming stripped 1 base from V and 1 base from J, with 11 bases between.